This T cell receptor (beta chain) was captured in a study of T cells in Graves' hyperthyroidism and ophthalmopathy. Germline loops: CDR1 SGDLS, CDR2 YYNGEE. This CDR3 comprises 15 residues. V shed 1 base and J 3 bases; nucleotides not matched to a gene: 7. There are a few counts of this clonotype. The source material, RNA transcripts, was used to amplify TCR beta CDR3 regions. First-round RT-PCR targeting the TCR CDR3 was performed with the HTBI primer set. In TCRdb, the multiplex PCR reads were re-called with MiXCR into one record per CDR3 protein. The sample has around 420,000 distinct CDR3 sequences; 15% to 17% are singletons.

The rearrangement links TRBV9 to TRBJ2-7, with 7 bases matching TRBD1. The source material was blood. The clonotype originates from a woman aged 18-29 years with Graves' hyperthyroidism. CDR3 sequence reads: CASSVSGQSFYEQYF. The CDR3, as DNA: TGTGCCAGCAGCGTATCGGGACAGTCTTTCTACGAGCAGTACTTC.